The next 32 T cell receptor beta chains were all read from a single sample in a study of CD8+ T cells in alopecia areata. CD4, CD8alpha, NKG2D, NKG2ACE and other markers were used to sort pooled cutaneous lymph node cells. Extracted RNA was reverse transcribed, and the resulting cDNA served as sequencing template. Using immunoSEQ multiplex PCR, the repertoire was profiled, and TCRdb retains in-frame clones only, with some absent. The specimen has about 270,000 clones, none found just once. The sequenced sample was CD4+ T cells sorted from a lymph node. The receptors shown here come from a C3H/HeJ mouse with alopecia areata. The strain's MHC type: H2-k.

Comments on this clone: Each gene name is a mouse one. The sequence runs out 4 residues before the end of the CDR3; the remainder is reconstructed from the germline J gene. The chain couples TRBV2 to TRBJ2-2, with 7 nucleotides matching TRBD1. Germline loops: CDR1 LGHNA, CDR2 YSYQKL. The CDR3 spans 16 residues. With V trimmed by 1 base and J by 0 bases, 2 bases remained unmatched. The CDR3 DNA, read in part, is TGTGCCAGCAGCCAAGGCGGGACAGCAAACACCGGG. It encodes CASSQGGTANTG. The full CDR3 protein is CASSQGGTANTGQLYF.

Details on this clone: Mouse gene names and germline throughout. The sequence runs out 4 residues before the end of the CDR3; the remainder is reconstructed from the germline J gene. The identical CDR3 is also encoded by other nucleotide sequences in the sample. This chain connects TRBV1 to TRBJ2-3; D may be TRBD2 (6 bases). V shed 1 base and J shed 2 bases, with 7 bases lying between them. This CDR3 region has 14 residues. Per germline, CDR1 NSQYPW and CDR2 LRSPGD (reference sequence). CDR3 DNA, as far as it was read: TGCACCTGCAGTGCAGGGACTGTTGCAGAA. Its protein is CTCSAGTVAE. The whole CDR3 region reads CTCSAGTVAETLYF.

As concerns this clone: The listed genes are named as in mouse. The read is 4 residues too short to cover the CDR3 end, so that end is filled in from the germline J gene. V usage is TRBV13-1 and J usage is TRBJ2-1, with TRBD2 matching 8 bases. The CDR3 runs to 14 residues. V shed 4 bases and J 5 bases; nucleotides not matched to a gene: 5. The germline gives CDR1 NSHNY, CDR2 SYGAGN. CDR3 residues: CASSRPGGNAEQFF. The part of the CDR3 DNA that was read is TGTGCCAGCAGTAGGCCTGGGGGGAATGCT.

About this clone: Gene names follow the mouse nomenclature. The CDR3 end lies 4 residues beyond the end of the read and is filled in from the germline J gene. V gene TRBV13-1 combines with J gene TRBJ2-2, with TRBD1 identical over 8 bases. The ends lost 5 bases at V and 4 bases at J; junction bases unmatched: 1. The CDR3 length is 13 residues. CDR1 is NSHNY and CDR2 is SYGAGN in the germline V gene. The sequenced CDR3 bases are TGTGCCAGCAGGGACAGGGCCACCGGG. This codes for CASRDRATG. The CDR3, in full, reads CASRDRATGQLYF.

About this clone: Each gene name is a mouse one. The CDR3 loop reads CASSYLGMGAETLYF. Partial CDR3 DNA: TGTGCCAGCAGTTATCTGGGGATGGGAGCAGAA. The V call is TRBV19, the J call TRBJ2-3; D perhaps matches TRBD2 (6 bases). The read ends 4 residues before the CDR3 terminus; that terminus is restored from the germline J gene. CDR1 and CDR2 from the germline V gene are FNHDT and SITEND (reference sequence). V was pared by 4 bases and J by 3 bases, with 15 bases between. The CDR3 consists of 15 residues. The full variable domain, with the rest looked up from reference TRBV19 and TRBJ2-3, is GGIITQTPKFLIGQEGQKLTLKCQQNFNHDTMYWYRQDSGKGLRLIYYSITENDLQKGDLSEGYDASREKKSSFSLTVTSAQKNEMAVFLCASSYLGMGAETLYFGSGTRLTVL.

Comment on this clone: Gene names denote mouse genes. Read sequence stops 4 residues before the CDR3 end, and the germline J gene provides the missing end. The rearrangement uses TRBV13-1 and TRBJ2-3; 9 bases align to TRBD2. The J segment lost 0 bases and the V segment lost 5 bases, leaving 4 bases of the junction unmatched. Germline V CDR1 and CDR2: NSHNY, SYGAGN. This CDR3 is built from 15 residues. CDR3 sequence reads: CASRETGGSAETLYF. The covered CDR3 bases are TGTGCCAGCAGAGAGACTGGGGGTAGTGCAGAA.

On this clone itself: The genes are named according to mouse. The sequenced fragment ends 4 residues before the CDR3 boundary, so the rest is inferred from the germline J gene. V is TRBV13-2 and J is TRBJ2-1; 7 nucleotides agree with TRBD1. The CDR3 consists of 15 residues. Germline trimming cut 0 bases from V and 3 bases from J; bases unmatched to any gene: 3. Germline CDR1 NNHNN, CDR2 SYGAGS (reference sequence). This CDR3 reads CASGDARDSYAEQFF. The CDR3 DNA, read in part, is TGTGCCAGCGGTGATGCCCGGGACAGCTATGCT.

This clone was seen a few times. A much more abundant neighbour one base away suggests this may be a read error. Gene names and germline match the mouse. The read terminates 4 residues ahead of where the CDR3 ends, so the germline J gene completes it. The sample contains more than one DNA sequence encoding this CDR3. V gene TRBV5 combines with J gene TRBJ2-1, with 11 bases that match TRBD2. The trim removed 4 bases at V and 3 bases at J, leaving 2 bases unmatched. The CDR3 is made up of 15 amino acids. CDR1 LGHNA and CDR2 YNLKQL come from the germline V gene (reference sequence). The sequenced part of the CDR3 DNA is TGTGCCAGCAGCCCCGACTGGGGGGGCTATGCT. As protein: CASSPDWGGYA. The whole CDR3 protein is CASSPDWGGYAEQFF.

As to this clone: The gene names given are mouse names. The read stops 4 residues short of the end of the CDR3; the missing end is completed from the germline J gene. In the same sample, other DNA sequences code for this CDR3. This chain links TRBV19 with TRBJ2-5; 11 bases fit TRBD2. CDR3 length: 13 amino acids. Germline CDR1 is FNHDT and CDR2 is SITEND (reference sequence). The CDR3 DNA, read in part, is TGTGCCAGCAGGACTGGGGGGGAAGAC. Its protein product is CASRTGGED. The entire CDR3 protein reads CASRTGGEDTQYF.

This clone was seen more than once but under ten times. Gene and germline names: mouse. The read finishes 3 residues shy of the CDR3 end, and the germline J gene is used to complete it. The chain employs TRBV13-1 and TRBJ1-6; a weak D match, TRBD1 (5 bases). TRBJ1-6 is designated an ORF whose function remains uncertain. Germline CDR1 NSHNY, CDR2 SYGAGN. The CDR3 runs to 14 residues. V was pared by 3 bases and J by 6 bases, with 10 bases between. CDR3 DNA, as far as it was read: TGTGCCAGCAGTGGATCCAGGGCTAATTCGCCC. Its protein is CASSGSRANSP. The full CDR3 sequence reads CASSGSRANSPLYF.

The table lists this clone with a few counts. The gene names given are mouse names. The CDR3 extends 4 residues past the end of the read, so its final part is completed from the germline J gene. The chain joins TRBV19 to TRBJ2-1; D might be TRBD1 (6 bases). V was clipped by 5 bases and J by 0 bases, with 12 bases between them. Germline loops: CDR1 FNHDT, CDR2 SITEND (reference sequence). The length of the CDR3 is 15 residues. Here the CDR3 reads CASSNYRANYAEQFF. The DNA read from the CDR3 is TGTGCCAGCAGCAATTACAGGGCTAACTATGCT.

In regard to this clone: Gene names and germline refer to mouse. The CDR3 end lies 4 residues beyond the end of the read and is filled in from the germline J gene. This chain joins TRBV19 and TRBJ2-4; weak D call: TRBD1 (5 bases). This CDR3 is 14 amino acids long. The germline V and J ends were trimmed by 2 bases and 0 bases, with 7 bases remaining between them. Germline values: CDR1 FNHDT, CDR2 SITEND (reference sequence). The CDR3 protein is CASSIDRSQNTLYF. The DNA read from the CDR3 is TGTGCCAGCAGTATCGACAGAAGTCAAAAC.

As for this clone: Mouse gene names and germline throughout. The read comes to an end 4 residues before the CDR3 does, leaving the germline J gene to fill in the end. The chain carries TRBV19 and TRBJ2-4; 11 bases are a match to TRBD2. The J segment lost 0 bases and the V segment lost 2 bases, leaving 8 bases of the junction unmatched. Germline loops: CDR1 FNHDT, CDR2 SITEND (reference sequence). The CDR3 is 18 residues long. The chain's CDR3 is CASSIRTGGALSQNTLYF. CDR3 DNA (partial): TGTGCCAGCAGTATCAGAACTGGGGGGGCGCTAAGTCAAAAC.

About this clone itself: The listed genes are named as in mouse. The read comes to an end 4 residues before the CDR3 does, leaving the germline J gene to fill in the end. This specimen includes other DNA sequences encoding the same CDR3. The V call is TRBV13-1, the J call TRBJ1-2; unclear D gene. V was clipped by 2 bases and J by 0 bases, with 5 bases between them. There are 13 residues in the CDR3. Germline V gives CDR1 NSHNY, CDR2 SYGAGN. The CDR3 spells CASSDFANSDYTF. The sequenced CDR3 bases are TGTGCCAGCAGTGACTTTGCAAACTCC.

Worth noting for this clone: Genes and germline come from the mouse. The CDR3 goes on 4 residues after the read ends, and that part is filled in from the germline J gene. This same CDR3 is encoded by further DNA sequences in the sample. The V and J genes are TRBV1 and TRBJ2-2; the D is unclear. CDR1 NSQYPW and CDR2 LRSPGD come from the germline V gene (reference sequence). The V and J ends lost 3 bases and 0 bases respectively, with 5 bases between them. This CDR3 spans 14 amino acids. The CDR3 DNA, read in part, is TGCACCTGCAGTGCTACTGCAAACACCGGG. Protein product: CTCSATANTG. The full-length CDR3 reads as CTCSATANTGQLYF.

A word on this clone: Germline and genes here are mouse. The CDR3 goes on 4 residues after the read ends, and that part is filled in from the germline J gene. The chain carries TRBV1 and TRBJ2-2; 8 bases map to TRBD2. The CDR3 spans 15 residues. Trimming cost V 1 base and J 4 bases; bases outside gene matches: 2. CDR1 NSQYPW and CDR2 LRSPGD come from the germline V gene (reference sequence). Partial CDR3 DNA: TGCACCTGCAGTGCAGCTGGGGGGCGCACCGGG. This codes for CTCSAAGGRTG. The full CDR3 protein is CTCSAAGGRTGQLYF.

This clone was counted only a few times. Gene names and germline match the mouse. Coverage ceases 4 residues before the CDR3 finishes, and the germline J gene fills in the end. This rearrangement joins TRBV3 to TRBJ2-5; D perhaps matches TRBD1 (5 bases). V lost 4 bases and J lost 0, with 11 bases in between. From germline, CDR1 is SNHLY and CDR2 FYNGKV (reference sequence). The CDR3 loop spans 15 amino acids. The CDR3 here is CASSSDSINQDTQYF. The part of the CDR3 DNA that was read is TGTGCCAGCAGCTCCGACAGCATTAACCAAGAC.

About this clone: Here the gene names and germline are mouse. From the germline J gene comes the end of the CDR3, since the read stops 4 residues before it. Other DNA variants within this sample encode the same CDR3. The V call is TRBV19, the J call TRBJ1-1; perhaps TRBD1 as D (6 bases). CDR1 FNHDT and CDR2 SITEND come from the germline V gene (reference sequence). This CDR3 spans 14 amino acids. Here the CDR3 reads CASSIAQGRTEVFF. Incomplete CDR3 DNA: TGTGCCAGCAGTATAGCTCAGGGGAGGACA.

Concerning this clone: Gene names and germline refer to mouse. Read data end 4 residues before the CDR3 end; the end is taken from the germline J gene. Other DNA sequences in this sample translate to the same CDR3. The genes are TRBV19 and TRBJ1-1; 11 nucleotides align to TRBD1. CDR3 length: 14 residues. CDR1 is FNHDT, CDR2 SITEND, per germline (reference sequence). Germline trimming cut 5 bases from V and 3 bases from J; bases unmatched to any gene: 3. The CDR3 sequence is CASRDRGRDTEVFF. The CDR3 bases that were read are TGTGCCAGCAGGGACAGGGGGCGCGACACA.

This clone showed up just a few times. Each gene name is a mouse one. The CDR3 is cut off 4 residues early in the read; its end comes from the germline J gene. The J gene is TRBJ2-1, the V gene TRBV19; 10 bases match TRBD2. The CDR3 contains 13 residues. Trimming removed 5 bases from V and 5 bases from J; junction bases left unmatched: 1. The germline CDR1 and CDR2 sequences are FNHDT and SITEND (reference sequence). CDR3 in amino acids: CASRGLGDAEQFF. The DNA read from the CDR3 is TGTGCCAGCAGAGGACTGGGGGATGCT. The full variable domain, its missing parts supplied by reference TRBV19 and TRBJ2-1, is GGIITQTPKFLIGQEGQKLTLKCQQNFNHDTMYWYRQDSGKGLRLIYYSITENDLQKGDLSEGYDASREKKSSFSLTVTSAQKNEMAVFLCASRGLGDAEQFFGPGTRLTVL.

In the case of this clone: Mouse names are used for the genes. Other nucleotide sequences from this sample produce the same CDR3. Here the CDR3 reads CASSDAGNSDYTF. The covered CDR3 bases are TGTGCCAGCAGTGATGCTGGAAACTCC. V and J are TRBV13-1 and TRBJ1-2, with no clear D. The read ends 4 residues early relative to the CDR3; the germline J gene fills the gap. V lost 0 bases and J 1 base, leaving 4 bases between the germline ends. This CDR3 is 13 amino acids long. Germline assignment: CDR1 NSHNY and CDR2 SYGAGN.

This clone was observed a handful of times. Gene names and germline refer to mouse. Read coverage stops 4 residues before the CDR3 terminus; the germline J gene supplies the remainder. The chain is built from TRBV17 and TRBJ2-2; maybe TRBD2 (6 bases). The CDR3 extends over 15 amino acids. V gave up 3 bases and J gave up 1 base, with 9 bases separating them. From germline, CDR1 is MNHDT and CDR2 YYDKIL. The CDR3 loop reads CASSSPGVNTGQLYF. CDR3 DNA, as far as it was read: TGTGCTAGCAGTAGCCCTGGGGTAAACACCGGG.

This clone occurred a few times. Mouse gene names apply. The CDR3 end is not reached by the read, which stops 4 residues before it; the germline J gene fills it in. V usage is TRBV19 and J usage is TRBJ2-2; 9 bases are a match to TRBD2. This CDR3 has 17 residues. Germline trimming cut 1 base from V and 0 bases from J; bases unmatched to any gene: 4. CDR1 and CDR2 (germline): FNHDT, SITEND (reference sequence). This CDR3 is CASSITLGGSNTGQLYF. CDR3 DNA (partial): TGTGCCAGCAGTATAACCCTGGGGGGGTCAAACACCGGG.

This clone has a handful of counts. Each gene name is a mouse one. The read ends 4 residues before the CDR3 terminus; that terminus is restored from the germline J gene. The genes are TRBV1 and TRBJ1-2, with D tentatively TRBD1 (6 bases). Looked up from germline, CDR1 is NSQYPW and CDR2 is LRSPGD (reference sequence). Trimming removed 0 bases at V and 4 bases at J, with 12 bases between. This CDR3 contains 15 residues. The CDR3 DNA, read in part, is TGCACCTGCAGTGCAGATACAGGGAGGACCTCC. Translated: CTCSADTGRTS. The whole CDR3 is CTCSADTGRTSDYTF.

As regards this clone: All gene names here are mouse names. Other DNA sequences of this sample code for an identical CDR3. The covered CDR3 bases are TGTGCCAGCACTAACAGCCAAAAC. Encoded protein: CASTNSQN. The CDR3 reads in full as CASTNSQNTLYF. V usage is TRBV13-3 and J usage is TRBJ2-4; D call uncertain. The read terminates 4 residues before the CDR3 end, so the remaining end is supplied by the germline J gene. Trimming took off 6 bases at V and 3 bases at J, with 8 bases between the two ends. Per germline, CDR1 NNHDY and CDR2 SYVADS. The CDR3 is 12 residues long. Full variable domain (rest looked up from reference TRBV13-3 and TRBJ2-4): EAAVTQSPRSKVAVTGGKVTLSCHQTNNHDYMYWYRQDTGHGLRLIHYSYVADSTEKGDIPDGYKASRPSQENFSLILELASLSQTAVYFCASTNSQNTLYFGAGTRLSVL.

As for this clone: Gene names refer to mouse genes. The sequenced fragment ends 4 residues before the CDR3 boundary, so the rest is inferred from the germline J gene. V gene TRBV14 combines with J gene TRBJ2-5; 10 bases map to TRBD1. The length of the CDR3 is 16 residues. V dropped 2 bases and J dropped 0; count of bases not matched to a gene: 3. Germline V CDR1 and CDR2: SGHDT, FRDEAV. The DNA read from the CDR3 is TGTGCCAGCAGTTTGTGGACAGGGGGTAACCAAGAC. This translates into CASSLWTGGNQD. The full CDR3 sequence reads CASSLWTGGNQDTQYF.

As concerns this clone: Genes here carry mouse names. The CDR3 end is not reached by the read, which stops 4 residues before it; the germline J gene fills it in. The chain joins TRBV19 to TRBJ2-3, with TRBD2 matching 10 bases. The CDR3 extends over 15 amino acids. V lost 5 bases, J lost 1 base, and 4 bases stayed unmatched. CDR1 FNHDT and CDR2 SITEND come from the germline V gene (reference sequence). The CDR3: CASSWGGARAETLYF. CDR3 bases read: TGTGCCAGCAGCTGGGGGGGCGCTCGTGCAGAA. The variable domain in full, completed from reference TRBV19 and TRBJ2-3, reads GGIITQTPKFLIGQEGQKLTLKCQQNFNHDTMYWYRQDSGKGLRLIYYSITENDLQKGDLSEGYDASREKKSSFSLTVTSAQKNEMAVFLCASSWGGARAETLYFGSGTRLTVL.

This clone turned up a few times. Genes here carry mouse names. The CDR3 extends 3 residues past the end of the read, so its final part is completed from the germline J gene. The V call is TRBV5, the J call TRBJ1-6; perhaps TRBD1 as D (5 bases). TRBJ1-6 is an ORF for which the function is uncertain. The germline V gene encodes CDR1 LGHNA and CDR2 YNLKQL (reference sequence). This CDR3 has 15 residues. Trimming cost V 1 base and J 7 bases, with 11 bases left between them. The CDR3 DNA, read in part, is TGTGCCAGCAGCCAAGTGGCAGAGGGGAATTCGCCC. It is translated as CASSQVAEGNSP. The whole CDR3 protein reads CASSQVAEGNSPLYF.

Remarks on this clone: Gene and germline names: mouse. This sample includes further DNA sequences coding for the same CDR3. Incomplete CDR3 DNA: TGTGCTAGCAGACAGGGCGCTTACTCC. Amino acids: CASRQGAYS. The entire CDR3 reads CASRQGAYSDYTF. The V gene is TRBV29, the J gene TRBJ1-2, with a weak D call TRBD1 (6 bases). The read terminates 4 residues before the CDR3 end, so the remaining end is supplied by the germline J gene. The CDR3 contains 13 residues. The germline CDR1 and CDR2 sequences are MSHET and SYDVDS. Trimming removed 6 bases from V and 3 bases from J, with 11 bases in between.

A note on this clone: Mouse gene names apply. Other nucleotide sequences from this sample produce the same CDR3. The CDR3 here is CTCSADSGGQNTLYF. CDR3 bases read: TGCACCTGCAGTGCAGATTCAGGGGGTCAAAAC. The chain combines TRBV1 with TRBJ2-4, with D maybe TRBD1 (6 bases). The read ends 4 residues shy of where the CDR3 ends; the end is completed using the germline J gene. The CDR3 totals 15 residues. V dropped 0 bases and J dropped 1 base, with 8 bases sitting between them. Germline loops: CDR1 NSQYPW, CDR2 LRSPGD (reference sequence).

With regard to this clone: Gene names denote mouse genes. Read coverage stops 4 residues before the CDR3 terminus; the germline J gene supplies the remainder. Other DNA sequences in the same sample also yield this CDR3. The gene calls are TRBV13-1 and TRBJ2-1; the D gene is possibly TRBD1 (6 bases). The germline V gene has CDR1 NSHNY and CDR2 SYGAGN. V lost 2 bases and J lost 4, with 10 bases in between. This CDR3 comprises 14 residues. The CDR3 DNA, read in part, is TGTGCCAGCAGTGAACAGGGTGGGTATGCT. Encoded protein: CASSEQGGYA. The whole CDR3 protein is CASSEQGGYAEQFF.

As to this clone: Gene names follow the mouse nomenclature. The DNA ends 3 residues before the CDR3 does, and the rest of the CDR3 is filled in from the germline J gene. The gene calls are TRBV5 and TRBJ1-6; the D is unclear. TRBJ1-6 is an ORF, and what it does is uncertain. In germline, CDR1 is LGHNA, CDR2 YNLKQL (reference sequence). The CDR3 has 13 residues. V lost 3 bases and J 5 bases, leaving 5 bases between the germline ends. The CDR3 reads CASSQRDNSPLYF. The CDR3 bases that were read are TGTGCCAGCAGCCAGAGGGATAATTCGCCC.